The rows below give T cell receptor beta chains drawn from one sample of a study of cytomegalovirus exposure and HLA in healthy donors. Sequenced by immunoSEQ multiplex PCR; TCRdb stores in-frame clones only, minus some. The sample lists around 200,000 clones, around 78% occurring once. Input material: PBMCs. These receptors were taken from a woman in her twenties or thirties in good health and CMV-seropositive. The CDR3 runs from the conserved cysteine through the conserved F or W. Fields, in order: J gene, D gene, clone size, V gene, CDR3 DNA, CDR3 protein. The D gene is left open where the match is weak. Some rows have no size entry. The others give once, few or many, or a class for an expanded clone.

J gene: TRBJ2-5; D gene: TRBD1; clone size: few; V gene: TRBV29-1; CDR3 DNA: TGCAGCGTTGAAAGGACAGGGGGGGTGGAGACCCAGTACTTC; CDR3 protein: CSVERTGGVETQYF
J gene: TRBJ2-7; D gene: TRBD2; clone size: -; V gene: TRBV7-2; CDR3 DNA: TGTGCCAGCTCCCCCACTAGCGCTAATTACTACGAGCAGTACTTC; CDR3 protein: CASSPTSANYYEQYF
J gene: TRBJ2-7; D gene: -; clone size: -; V gene: TRBV15; CDR3 DNA: TGTGCCACCAGCCTTCCTCAGGGGATGTACGAGCAGTACTTC; CDR3 protein: CATSLPQGMYEQYF
J gene: TRBJ1-2; D gene: -; clone size: -; V gene: TRBV5-6; CDR3 DNA: TGTGCCAGCAGCTTGGGTAGTTTCTCTGGCTACACCTTC; CDR3 protein: CASSLGSFSGYTF
J gene: TRBJ1-4; D gene: TRBD1; clone size: -; V gene: TRBV6-1; CDR3 DNA: TGTGCCAGCAGCCCACGGACAGGAACTAATGAAAAACTGTTTTTT; CDR3 protein: CASSPRTGTNEKLFF
J gene: TRBJ1-1; D gene: -; clone size: few; V gene: TRBV4-1; CDR3 DNA: TGCGCCAGCAGCCTGACAGGGAACACTGAAGCTTTCTTT; CDR3 protein: CASSLTGNTEAFF
J gene: TRBJ1-6; D gene: -; clone size: few; V gene: TRBV6-1; CDR3 DNA: TGTGCCAGCAGTGCCCCCAGGGGCGGTGAAAATTCACCCCTCCACTTT; CDR3 protein: CASSAPRGGENSPLHF
J gene: TRBJ1-4; D gene: TRBD1; clone size: -; V gene: TRBV5-4; CDR3 DNA: TGTGCCAGCAGCTTGTGGACAGGGGGAAATGAAAAACTGTTTTTT; CDR3 protein: CASSLWTGGNEKLFF
J gene: TRBJ2-1; D gene: TRBD2; clone size: -; V gene: TRBV29-1; CDR3 DNA: TGCAGCGTTGGAGGGGCTAGCGGGGGGCCGATAGAGCAGTTCTTC; CDR3 protein: CSVGGASGGPIEQFF
J gene: TRBJ1-2; D gene: TRBD1; clone size: -; V gene: TRBV7-8; CDR3 DNA: TGTGCCAGCAGCTTACGACAGGGATTAAGCGGCTACACCTTC; CDR3 protein: CASSLRQGLSGYTF
J gene: TRBJ1-4; D gene: -; clone size: -; V gene: TRBV2; CDR3 DNA: TGTGCCAGCATGGACAGAACTAATGAAAAACTGTTTTTT; CDR3 protein: CASMDRTNEKLFF
J gene: TRBJ1-2; D gene: TRBD1; clone size: -; V gene: TRBV4-1; CDR3 DNA: TGCGCCAGCAGCCAGGGACAGGGATTCATCTATGGCTACACCTTC; CDR3 protein: CASSQGQGFIYGYTF
J gene: TRBJ2-7; D gene: -; clone size: -; V gene: TRBV19; CDR3 DNA: TGTGCTTCGCGCAGGGCAGGATACTACGAGCAGTACTTC; CDR3 protein: CASRRAGYYEQYF
J gene: TRBJ2-3; D gene: -; clone size: few; V gene: TRBV9; CDR3 DNA: TGTGCCAGCAGCCTCCAACCGGGTGACACAGATACGCAGTATTTT; CDR3 protein: CASSLQPGDTDTQYF
J gene: TRBJ1-2; D gene: TRBD1; clone size: -; V gene: TRBV4-1; CDR3 DNA: TGCGCCAGCAGCCAATACCGGGACAGCTATGGCTACACCTTC; CDR3 protein: CASSQYRDSYGYTF
J gene: TRBJ2-7; D gene: TRBD2; clone size: -; V gene: TRBV28; CDR3 DNA: TGTGCCAGCACCTTCGCGGGGGGGGGATACGAGCAGTACTTC; CDR3 protein: CASTFAGGGYEQYF
J gene: TRBJ1-1; D gene: TRBD1; clone size: -; V gene: TRBV18; CDR3 DNA: TGTGCCAGCTCACCACTAGGACAGGGTTCCGTAGCTTTCTTT; CDR3 protein: CASSPLGQGSVAFF